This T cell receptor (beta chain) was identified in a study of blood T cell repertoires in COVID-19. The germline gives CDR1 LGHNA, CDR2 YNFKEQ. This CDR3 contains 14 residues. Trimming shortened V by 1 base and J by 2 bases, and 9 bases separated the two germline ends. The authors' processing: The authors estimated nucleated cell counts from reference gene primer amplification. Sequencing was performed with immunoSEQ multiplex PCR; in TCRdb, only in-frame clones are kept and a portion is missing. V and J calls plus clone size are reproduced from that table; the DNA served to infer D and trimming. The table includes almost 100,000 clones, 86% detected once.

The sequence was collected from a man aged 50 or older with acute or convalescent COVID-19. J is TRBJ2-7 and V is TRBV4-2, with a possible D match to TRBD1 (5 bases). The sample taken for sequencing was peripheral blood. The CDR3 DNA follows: TGTGCCAGCAGCCAAGGGTTACAGGCCTACGAGCAGTACTTC. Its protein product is CASSQGLQAYEQYF.